This record covers a single T cell receptor (beta chain). These data originate in a study of blood T cell repertoires in COVID-19. Original processing notes: Estimation of nucleated cell counts was performed using reference gene primer amplification. Sequencing was performed with immunoSEQ multiplex PCR; in TCRdb, only in-frame clones are kept and a portion is missing. The D gene and trimming were derived from the DNA, and the V and J assignments and clone size from that table. The sample has some 140,000 clones, around 73% seen once. The TCR was taken from a man aged 55-75 years who had recovered from COVID-19. Sequencing input: peripheral blood.

The DNA for the CDR3 is TGTGCCACCAGCAGAGTGACAGGGTCTGGGTCACCCCTCCACTTT. It translates to CATSRVTGSGSPLHF. The chain is built from TRBV15 and TRBJ1-6, with 7 bases identical to TRBD1. Per germline, CDR1 LNHNV and CDR2 YYDKDF (reference sequence). The CDR3 contains 15 residues. V dropped 1 base and J dropped 10; count of bases not matched to a gene: 7.